This record concerns one TCR beta chain sequence. Its antigen is currently unknown. This record comes from a study of shared clonotypes between healthy human individuals. Study observations and caveats: Few donors restricted represented genetic and exposure-history diversity.

Sequencing used immunoSEQ multiplex PCR; TCRdb keeps in-frame clones, though not all of them. The data contain approximately 470,000 clones, over 75% of them singletons. Germline-derived CDR1 and CDR2 are SGHTA and FQGNSA. V was clipped by 5 bases and J by 0 bases; unmatched bases: 7. The CDR3 runs to 15 residues. Those who donated, Caucasian adults without exception, all lived in Nashville, Tennessee. This rearrangement joins TRBV7-2 to TRBJ2-7; 7 bases match TRBD2. The specimen was PBMCs. The clonotype originates from a woman aged 40 to 50 in good health. Some clones in this sample may be carry-over from other donors' samples. CDR3 sequence reads: CASSHPGGSSYEQYF. DNA for the CDR3: TGTGCCAGCAGCCACCCCGGCGGGAGCTCCTACGAGCAGTACTTC.